The next 16 T cell receptor beta chains were all read from a single sample in a study of shared clonotypes between healthy human individuals. Only in-frame clones appear in the TCRdb table, and some are missing; sequencing was by immunoSEQ multiplex PCR. Here the sample spans about 2.4 million clones, roughly 93% being singletons. Specimen: naive CD4+ T cells from PBMCs. Subset: CD45RA+ positively selected. The receptors were sampled from a man aged 18 to 29 in good health. Some clones in this sample may be carry-over from other donors' samples.

This chain uses TRBV6-1 with TRBJ1-2; D may be TRBD1 (5 bases). Trimming took 1 base from V and 4 from J, leaving 13 bases between them. Looked up from germline, CDR1 is MNHNS and CDR2 is SASEGT. The CDR3 runs to 15 residues. The CDR3 sequence: CASSEVRGAGYGYTF. The CDR3 bases are TGTGCCAGCAGTGAAGTGAGGGGCGCGGGCTATGGCTACACCTTC.

The chain combines TRBV5-1 with TRBJ2-3, with a possible D match to TRBD1 (7 bases). The germline V gene encodes CDR1 SGHRS and CDR2 YFSETQ. The V end was cut by 3 bases, the J end by 2 bases, with 19 bases between. The CDR3 runs 17 residues. In nucleotides, the CDR3 is TGCGCCAGCAGCTACCACCTCGCGGGACAGTCCACAGATACGCAGTATTTT. Translating gives CASSYHLAGQSTDTQYF.

The rearrangement links TRBV27 to TRBJ2-7; perhaps TRBD1 as D (5 bases). The V end lost 3 bases, the J end lost 5 bases, and 20 bases lay between the germline ends. The CDR3 sequence is 16 residues long. Germline values: CDR1 MNHEY, CDR2 SMNVEV (reference sequence). DNA for the CDR3: TGTGCCAGCAGTTTCTCCGACAGCGCAGTAAGCCACGAGCAGTACTTC. This translates into CASSFSDSAVSHEQYF.

The chain is built from TRBV5-1 and TRBJ2-5; 9 nucleotides match TRBD1. The CDR3 is made up of 14 amino acids. Germline values: CDR1 SGHRS, CDR2 YFSETQ. Trimming at V came to 4 bases and at J to 3 bases, leaving 4 bases not matched to a gene. The CDR3 here is CASSRGTGKETQYF. As DNA, the CDR3 is TGCGCCAGCAGCCGGGGGACAGGGAAAGAGACCCAGTACTTC. The whole variable domain, remainder taken from reference TRBV5-1 and TRBJ2-5, is KAGVTQTPRYLIKTRGQQVTLSCSPISGHRSVSWYQQTPGQGLQFLFEYFSETQRNKGNFPGRFSGRQFSNSRSEMNVSTLELGDSALYLCASSRGTGKETQYFGPGTRLLVL.

As regards this clone: This specimen includes other DNA sequences encoding the same CDR3. This chain links TRBV7-2 with TRBJ2-7; D unresolved. This CDR3 has 13 amino acids. V lost 1 base and J 2 bases, leaving 6 bases between the germline ends. Germline lookup yields CDR1 SGHTA and CDR2 FQGNSA. The DNA for the CDR3 is TGTGCCAGCAGCTTAGACACACCCTACGAGCAGTACTTC. It yields the protein CASSLDTPYEQYF.

As for this clone: This likely comes from a read error, as the CDR3 has no conserved phenylalanine or tryptophan at its end. The DNA is left out, because the CDR3 cannot be placed on it with certainty; the CDR3 is given as TCRdb lists it. The V call is TRBV4-1, the J call TRBJ2-2. The CDR3 has 9 amino acids, counting both end residues. Germline values: CDR1 MGHRA, CDR2 YSYEKL. The CDR3 sequence is CASSPTGRV.

The V gene is TRBV28, the J gene TRBJ1-2, with D uncertain. Trimming shortened V by 1 base and J by 7 bases, and 16 bases separated the two germline ends. The CDR3 is made up of 15 amino acids. CDR1 is MDHEN, CDR2 SYDVKM, per germline. The CDR3: CASSLLSGPYIGYTF. The DNA of the CDR3 is TGTGCCAGCAGTTTATTGTCAGGACCCTATATTGGCTACACCTTC.

The chain recombines TRBV19 with TRBJ1-3; D gene uncertain. CDR1 is LNHDA and CDR2 is SQIVND in the germline V gene (reference sequence). The CDR3 spans 16 residues. Trimming took off 4 bases at V and 0 bases at J, with 13 bases between the two ends. This chain's CDR3 is CASSTDRLYSGNTIYF. In nucleotides, the CDR3 is TGTGCCAGTAGTACCGACCGCCTTTACTCTGGAAACACCATATATTTT. Full variable domain (outside the CDR3, taken from reference TRBV19 and TRBJ1-3): DGGITQSPKYLFRKEGQNVTLSCEQNLNHDAMYWYRQDPGQGLRLIYYSQIVNDFQKGDIAEGYSVSREKKESFPLTVTSAQKNPTAFYLCASSTDRLYSGNTIYFGEGSWLTVV.

This clone has a single count. The identical CDR3 is also encoded by other nucleotide sequences in the sample. The chain uses TRBV6-1 and TRBJ2-5; possibly TRBD2 for D (7 bases). V was cut by 2 bases and J by 1 base, with 11 bases left in between. The CDR3 extends over 15 amino acids. The germline gives CDR1 MNHNS, CDR2 SASEGT. CDR3 sequence reads: CASSERGAPQETQYF. The DNA of the CDR3 is TGTGCCAGCAGTGAACGGGGGGCCCCCCAAGAGACCCAGTACTTC.

The CDR3 nucleotides are TGTGCCAGCTCACGTCTGGACAGGTCTGGCGGCGAGCAGTACTTC. It yields the protein CASSRLDRSGGEQYF. This chain joins TRBV18 and TRBJ2-7, with 7 bases lining up with TRBD1. This CDR3 has 15 amino acids. V lost 4 bases and J lost 6; bases outside the gene matches: 12. Germline CDR1 and CDR2: KGHSH and LQKENI.

The V and J genes are TRBV10-3 and TRBJ2-2; perhaps TRBD1 as D (6 bases). Germline lookup yields CDR1 ENHRY and CDR2 SYGVKD. Between the trimmed V and J ends, which lost 11 bases and 6 bases, there was a span of 19 bases. The CDR3 extends over 14 amino acids. The CDR3 DNA reads TGTGCCTCATCGGGTGCAGGGGCATCCGGGGAGCTGTTTTTT. It yields the protein CASSGAGASGELFF.

The V gene is TRBV5-6, the J gene TRBJ2-1; 8 nucleotides match TRBD2. CDR3 size: 13 residues. V lost 4 bases and J lost 13; bases outside the gene matches: 10. Germline V gene data show CDR1 as SGHDT and CDR2 as YYEEEE. CDR3 region: CASSLQAGARQFF. The CDR3 DNA reads as TGTGCCAGCAGCCTACAAGCGGGAGCGAGACAGTTCTTC.

Only one count was recorded for this clone. The chain combines TRBV18 with TRBJ2-3; D not resolved. This CDR3 has 16 residues. The V end was cut by 3 bases, the J end by 5 bases, with 18 bases between. Germline CDR1 is KGHSH and CDR2 is LQKENI. DNA of the CDR3: TGTGCCAGCTCACCGCCCCGACGGGTATTGGGAGATACGCAGTATTTT. Translating gives CASSPPRRVLGDTQYF. Based on the CDR3 plus reference TRBV18 and TRBJ2-3, the full variable domain is NAGVMQNPRHLVRRRGQEARLRCSPMKGHSHVYWYRQLPEEGLKFMVYLQKENIIDESGMPKERFSAEFPKEGPSILRIQQVVRGDSAAYFCASSPPRRVLGDTQYFGPGTRLTVL.

V usage is TRBV7-2 and J usage is TRBJ1-3; the D gene is possibly TRBD1 (5 bases). The CDR3 spans 17 residues. Germline values: CDR1 SGHTA, CDR2 FQGNSA. V lost 5 bases, J lost 2 bases, and 19 bases lay in between. The DNA for the CDR3 is TGTGCCAGCAGCAGAAGGCCCCGGGGCAGGGCTGGAAACACCATATATTTT. Protein: CASSRRPRGRAGNTIYF.

The V gene is TRBV14, the J gene TRBJ2-7; 9 bases match TRBD1. The CDR3 is made up of 17 amino acids. The ends lost 0 bases at V and 5 bases at J; junction bases unmatched: 11. Germline loops: CDR1 SGHDN, CDR2 FVKESK. CDR3 sequence (DNA): TGTGCCAGCAGCCAAGATTCAAGGGACAGGGTGGCCCACGAGCAGTACTTC. It is translated as CASSQDSRDRVAHEQYF.

The rearrangement uses TRBV6-5 and TRBJ2-4, with 10 bases that match TRBD1. CDR1 is MNHEY, CDR2 SVGAGI, per germline. The CDR3 contains 14 residues. The junction had 5 bases not matched to a gene; V was cut back by 6 bases and J by 6 bases. CDR3: CASRRTGGVNIQYF. In DNA, the CDR3 is TGTGCCAGCAGAAGGACAGGGGGGGTAAACATTCAGTACTTC.